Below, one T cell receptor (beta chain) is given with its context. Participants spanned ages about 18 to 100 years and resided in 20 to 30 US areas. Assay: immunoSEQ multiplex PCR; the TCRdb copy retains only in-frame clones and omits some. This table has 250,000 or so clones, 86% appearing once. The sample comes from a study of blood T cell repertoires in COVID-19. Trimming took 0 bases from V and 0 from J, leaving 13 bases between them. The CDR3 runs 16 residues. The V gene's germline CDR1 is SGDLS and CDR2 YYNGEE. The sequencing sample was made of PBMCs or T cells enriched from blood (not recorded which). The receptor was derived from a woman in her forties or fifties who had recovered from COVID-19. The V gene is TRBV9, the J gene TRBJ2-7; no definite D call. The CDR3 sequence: CASSVGNRRSSYEQYF. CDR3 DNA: TGTGCCAGCAGCGTAGGTAACCGAAGGAGCTCCTACGAGCAGTACTTC.